The entry below gives a single T cell receptor (beta chain) sequence along with its context. Its antigen remains unidentified. Germline V gene sequence: CDR1 LGHNT, CDR2 FRNRAP. The CDR3 spans 14 residues. V was shortened by 3 bases and J by 7 bases, with 13 bases between the two germline ends. The data were taken from a study of T cells after posttransplantation cyclophosphamide. Cyclophosphamide on days +3 and +4 followed busulfan-fludarabine conditioning and a marrow graft. The method was immunoSEQ multiplex PCR; TCRdb's version includes in-frame clones alone and lacks a portion of them. The repertoire holds tens of thousands of clones, with about 90% as singletons. Study-wide results and limits: Recipient CMV seropositivity and CMV reactivation strongly tracked TRB clonality.

The chain combines TRBV12-5 with TRBJ1-5; tentatively, D is TRBD1 (5 bases). The sequence was collected from a male patient aged 55 to 69 who received an allogeneic stem cell transplant from a related donor and was CMV-positive. Some of the T cells may derive from the graft donor. The starting material was PBMCs, obtained less than 70 days after allogeneic stem cell transplant with posttransplant cyclophosphamide. CDR3 sequence (DNA): TGTGCTAGTGGTTTCTCGGAGGGGCCACAGCCCCAGCATTTT. Its translation is CASGFSEGPQPQHF.